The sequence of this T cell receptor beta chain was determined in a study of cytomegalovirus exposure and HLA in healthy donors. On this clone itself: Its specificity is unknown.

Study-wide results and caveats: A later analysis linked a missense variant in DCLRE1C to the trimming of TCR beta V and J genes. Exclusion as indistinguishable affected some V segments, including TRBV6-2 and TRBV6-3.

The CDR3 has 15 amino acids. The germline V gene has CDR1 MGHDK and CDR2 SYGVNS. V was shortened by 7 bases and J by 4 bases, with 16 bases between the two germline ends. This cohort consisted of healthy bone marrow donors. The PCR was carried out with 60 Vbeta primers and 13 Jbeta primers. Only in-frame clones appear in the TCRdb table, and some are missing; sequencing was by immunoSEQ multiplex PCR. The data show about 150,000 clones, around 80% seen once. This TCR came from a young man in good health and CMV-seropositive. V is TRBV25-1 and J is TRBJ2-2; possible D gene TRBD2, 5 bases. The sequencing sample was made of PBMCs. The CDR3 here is CASTTGNTFTGELFF. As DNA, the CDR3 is TGTGCCAGCACTACCGGGAACACTTTCACCGGGGAGCTGTTTTTT.